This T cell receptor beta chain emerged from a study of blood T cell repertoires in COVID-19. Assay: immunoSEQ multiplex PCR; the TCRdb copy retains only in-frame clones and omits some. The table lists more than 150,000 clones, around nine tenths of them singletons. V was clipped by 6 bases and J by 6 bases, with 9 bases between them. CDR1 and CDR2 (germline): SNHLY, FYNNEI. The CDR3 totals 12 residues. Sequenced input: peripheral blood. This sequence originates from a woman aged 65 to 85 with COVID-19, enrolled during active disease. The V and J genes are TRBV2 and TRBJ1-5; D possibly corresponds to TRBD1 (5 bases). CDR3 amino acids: CASRGGIQPQHF. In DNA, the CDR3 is TGTGCCAGCAGGGGGGGGATTCAGCCCCAGCATTTT.